This T cell receptor (beta chain) was observed in a study of cytomegalovirus exposure and HLA in healthy donors. Findings and limits, study-wide: Several of the most significant clusters were apparently associated with common viral pathogens in a later analysis. The classifier reportedly diagnosed cytomegalovirus status with high sensitivity and specificity. CMV antigen specificity was confirmed in vitro for a few CMV-associated chains. On later analysis, the bulk of CMV-associated TCR beta chains appeared to be HLA-restricted.

PCR employed 60 Vbeta and 13 Jbeta primers. Assay: immunoSEQ multiplex PCR; the TCRdb copy retains only in-frame clones and omits some. The sample totals roughly 80,000 clones. Worth noting for this clone: Its specificity is unknown.

Germline CDR1 reads SNHLY; CDR2 reads FYNNEI. The CDR3 contains 14 residues. Between the trimmed V and J ends, which lost 4 bases and 0 bases, there was a span of 7 bases. The origin of this receptor is a young woman in good health and CMV-seronegative. The specimen sequenced was PBMCs. V gene TRBV2 combines with J gene TRBJ2-4; D gene uncertain. In DNA form, the CDR3 reads TGTGCCAGCAGTGGGAGTTTAGCCAAAAACATTCAGTACTTC. Amino acid sequence: CASSGSLAKNIQYF. Combining the CDR3 with reference TRBV2 and TRBJ2-4 gives the whole variable domain EPEVTQTPSHQVTQMGQEVILRCVPISNHLYFYWYRQILGQKVEFLVSFYNNEISEKSEIFDDQFSVERPDGSNFTLKIRSTKLEDSAMYFCASSGSLAKNIQYFGAGTRLSVL.